A single sample is the source of the 12 T cell receptor beta chains below, sequenced in a study of blood T cell repertoires in COVID-19. TCRdb's table, derived via immunoSEQ multiplex PCR, lists solely in-frame clones and lacks some. The table includes roughly 340,000 clones, almost 90% detected once. The sample consisted of peripheral blood. These receptors were taken from a woman aged 70-85 years with COVID-19, enrolled during active disease.

This chain links TRBV5-5 with TRBJ2-5; perhaps TRBD1 as D (5 bases). CDR3 length equals 15 residues. Germline CDR1 reads SGHKS; CDR2 reads YYEKEE (reference sequence). V was pared by 6 bases and J by 4 bases, with 19 bases between. The CDR3 reads CASNREAGPGETQYF. DNA of the CDR3: TGTGCCAGCAACCGAGAGGCAGGGCCCGGAGAGACCCAGTACTTC. Combining the CDR3 with reference TRBV5-5 and TRBJ2-5 gives the whole variable domain DAGVTQSPTHLIKTRGQQVTLRCSPISGHKSVSWYQQVLGQGPQFIFQYYEKEERGRGNFPDRFSARQFPNYSSELNVNALLLGDSALYLCASNREAGPGETQYFGPGTRLLVL.

The genes are TRBV29-1 and TRBJ2-3, with a possible D match to TRBD2 (6 bases). The length of the CDR3 is 15 residues. Germline assignment: CDR1 SQVTM and CDR2 ANQGSEA. V dropped 8 bases and J dropped 6 bases, with 24 bases sitting between them. The CDR3 coding sequence is TGCAGCACAACCGCGGCTTCGGGAGCATTGGATACGCAGTATTTT. Residues: CSTTAASGALDTQYF.

The rearrangement joins TRBV4-1 to TRBJ2-5, with a possible D match to TRBD2 (6 bases). Germline loops: CDR1 MGHRA, CDR2 YSYEKL. The CDR3 totals 14 residues. V lost 3 bases and J lost 4, with 12 bases in between. CDR3 sequence reads: CASSQGGDGETQYF. Written as DNA, the CDR3 is TGCGCCAGCAGCCAGGGCGGGGATGGAGAGACCCAGTACTTC.

V gene TRBV28 combines with J gene TRBJ2-2, with 10 positions matching TRBD1. Germline loops: CDR1 MDHEN, CDR2 SYDVKM. V lost 6 bases and J lost 9; bases outside the gene matches: 10. The CDR3 runs 15 residues. The CDR3 sequence: CASSRTGTGDRELFF. The CDR3 DNA follows: TGTGCCAGCAGCCGAACCGGGACAGGGGACCGGGAGCTGTTTTTT.

The chain has TRBV7-2 and TRBJ2-3, with D perhaps matching TRBD1 (6 bases). The CDR3 runs to 12 residues. The germline V and J ends were trimmed by 2 bases and 14 bases, with 14 bases remaining between them. Per the germline V gene, CDR1 is SGHTA and CDR2 is FQGNSA. CDR3 region: CASSLWGQGRYF. Here the CDR3 DNA reads TGTGCCAGCAGCTTATGGGGGCAGGGGAGGTATTTT.

The rearrangement links TRBV18 to TRBJ1-1; possible D gene TRBD1, 5 bases. Germline V CDR1 and CDR2: KGHSH, LQKENI. V was pared by 8 bases and J by 1 base, with 8 bases between. The CDR3 is 12 residues long. The CDR3 spells CASTTENTEAFF. The CDR3 DNA is TGTGCCAGCACGACAGAGAACACTGAAGCTTTCTTT.

This clone appeared a single time. CDR3 region: CASSLGTNNQPQHF. CDR3 bases: TGTGCCAGCAGCTTAGGGACAAACAATCAGCCCCAGCATTTT. The gene calls are TRBV7-9 and TRBJ1-5; D is perhaps TRBD1 (5 bases). The CDR3 length is 14 residues. CDR1 and CDR2 from the germline V gene are SEHNR and FQNEAQ (reference sequence). V was shortened by 1 base and J by 3 bases, with 7 bases between the two germline ends.

This clone occurred once. V gene TRBV2 combines with J gene TRBJ1-1; D perhaps matches TRBD1 (6 bases). CDR1 is SNHLY and CDR2 is FYNNEI in the germline V gene. The CDR3 runs to 14 residues. Trimming stripped 5 bases from V and 0 bases from J, with 10 bases between. CDR3 region: CASSRQEMNTEAFF. As DNA, the CDR3 is TGTGCCAGCAGTCGACAGGAGATGAACACTGAAGCTTTCTTT. The variable domain in full, completed from reference TRBV2 and TRBJ1-1, reads EPEVTQTPSHQVTQMGQEVILRCVPISNHLYFYWYRQILGQKVEFLVSFYNNEISEKSEIFDDQFSVERPDGSNFTLKIRSTKLEDSAMYFCASSRQEMNTEAFFGQGTRLTVV.

As to this clone: This same CDR3 is encoded by further DNA sequences in the sample. The chain employs TRBV5-1 and TRBJ2-7; TRBD1 is a possible D gene (6 bases). This CDR3 spans 12 amino acids. V dropped 1 base and J dropped 4 bases, with 6 bases sitting between them. Germline V CDR1 and CDR2: SGHRS, YFSETQ. The CDR3, as DNA: TGCGCCAGCAGCTTGACAGGGTACGAGCAGTACTTC. Protein product: CASSLTGYEQYF.

The chain joins TRBV27 to TRBJ1-2; D is possibly TRBD1 (6 bases). CDR1 is MNHEY, CDR2 SMNVEV, per germline (reference sequence). Trimming shortened V by 3 bases and J by 6 bases, and 11 bases separated the two germline ends. The CDR3 totals 13 residues. CDR3 nucleotide sequence: TGTGCCAGCAGTTTTAGGGGGAACCATGGCTACACCTTC. It specifies CASSFRGNHGYTF.

The CDR3 sequence is CASSPGTGGSYEQYF. CDR3 nucleotide sequence: TGTGCCAGCAGCCCCGGGACAGGGGGCTCCTACGAGCAGTACTTC. This chain connects TRBV5-6 to TRBJ2-7; 11 bases map to TRBD1. The V segment lost 4 bases and the J segment 0 bases; nucleotides outside the gene matches: 3. The CDR3 consists of 15 residues. Germline V gene data show CDR1 as SGHDT and CDR2 as YYEEEE.

This clone was detected only once. This chain connects TRBV7-9 to TRBJ2-7, with TRBD1 identical over 8 bases. Germline V gives CDR1 SEHNR, CDR2 FQNEAQ (reference sequence). J lost 0 bases, V lost 5 bases, and 9 bases had no gene match. The CDR3 consists of 16 residues. For the CDR3, the DNA is TGTGCCAGCAGCCCGAGGACAGGGCGCAGCTCCTACGAGCAGTACTTC. It codes for CASSPRTGRSSYEQYF.